This T cell receptor beta chain was documented in a study of regulatory dendritic cells for organ transplantation. This clone was seen a single time. Its matching antigen is unknown. One junction end does not reproduce the germline sequence, and a read error may be involved. CD4+ or CD8+ T cells were sorted as naive CD45RA+ or memory CD45RO+. Data came from immunoSEQ multiplex PCR; TCRdb stores just in-frame clones and leaves some out. The sample has about 38,000 clones, 85% to 95% seen once; the top ten hold 0.095% to 0.14%. The CDR3 loop spans 15 amino acids. Germline V lookup: CDR1 SSHAT, CDR2 FNYEAQ (reference sequence). Findings and caveats of the study: Considerable individual heterogeneity was seen in alloreactive memory CD8+ T cells.

Sequenced input: naive CD8+ T cells from blood. Sample subset: CD45RA+ naive T cells. This TCR derives from a human donor in good health. The genes are TRBV7-7 and TRBJ2-5; tentatively, D is TRBD2 (5 bases). In DNA form, the CDR3 reads TGTGCTAGCAGCCCGCGGGCCCATTACCAAGAGACCCAGTACTTC. Translation gives CASSPRAHYQETQYF.